The 22 T cell receptor beta chains listed next were all sequenced from one sample in a study of identical twins. Via MiXCR, TCRdb re-called the 5' RACE reads, giving one row per CDR3 protein. The sample records hundreds of thousands of distinct CDR3 sequences, 20% to 25% being singletons. The same sample was also used in a study of T cells expressing NK-cell markers.

The sequencing sample was made of CD4+ T cells sorted from blood. Receptors were obtained from a woman aged 18 to 35 in good health.

This chain joins TRBV10-2 and TRBJ1-2, with D hard to call. V was cut by 2 bases and J by 8 bases, with 18 bases left in between. Germline-derived CDR1 and CDR2 are WSHSY and SAAADI. This CDR3 has 15 residues. Written as DNA, the CDR3 is TGCGCCAGCAGTGAGAACATTCCAGTTATTTCCGGCTACACCTTC. This codes for CASSENIPVISGYTF.

The chain links TRBV7-3 to TRBJ2-2; D remains ambiguous. The CDR3 loop spans 13 amino acids. Per the germline V gene, CDR1 is SGHTA and CDR2 is FQGTGA. The V end was cut by 3 bases, the J end by 4 bases, with 6 bases between. The DNA for the CDR3 is TGTGCCAGCAGCTTTTCGAGCACCGGGGAGCTGTTTTTT. Protein product: CASSFSSTGELFF.

This clonotype was detected a few times. CDR3: CASSPGQTGELFF. The DNA of the CDR3 is TGTGCCAGCAGCCCCGGACAAACCGGGGAGCTGTTTTTT. V gene TRBV9 combines with J gene TRBJ2-2; TRBD1 is a possible D gene (5 bases). The CDR3 totals 13 residues. Trimming took off 4 bases at V and 5 bases at J, with 9 bases between the two ends. Germline loops: CDR1 SGDLS, CDR2 YYNGEE.

This chain connects TRBV11-2 to TRBJ2-2, with 13 positions matching TRBD2. The CDR3 consists of 17 residues. The V gene end was trimmed by 4 bases and the J gene end by 3 bases; junction bases not matched to a gene: 5. The V gene's germline CDR1 is SGHAT and CDR2 FQNNGV. CDR3 bases: TGTGCCAGCAGCTCGACTAGCGGGAGGCCTGACACCGGGGAGCTGTTTTTT. It codes for CASSSTSGRPDTGELFF.

The chain employs TRBV6-5 and TRBJ1-5; D might be TRBD1 (5 bases). CDR1 and CDR2 (germline): MNHEY, SVGAGI. V was shortened by 0 bases and J by 1 base, with 7 bases between the two germline ends. There are 15 residues in the CDR3. The CDR3 nucleotides are TGTGCCAGCAGTTACTCGGGGACGAGCAATCAGCCCCAGCATTTT. Its protein product is CASSYSGTSNQPQHF.

The CDR3 region has the DNA TGTGCCAGCAGCTTAGTCGCCGGGAGCCGAGGGGATACGCAGTATTTT. Its protein is CASSLVAGSRGDTQYF. The chain carries TRBV7-2 and TRBJ2-3; tentatively, D is TRBD2 (6 bases). The CDR3 covers 16 residues. V was clipped by 1 base and J by 6 bases, with 17 bases between them. Germline lookup yields CDR1 SGHTA and CDR2 FQGNSA.

This clonotype showed up many times. The rearrangement links TRBV7-2 to TRBJ2-7; TRBD2 matches 7 bases. The CDR3 covers 13 residues. After removal of 6 bases from V and 7 bases from J, the junction contained 9 bases not matched to a gene. Per germline, CDR1 SGHTA and CDR2 FQGNSA. The CDR3 nucleotides are TGTGCCAGCAGATTAAAGCGGGAAGGAGAGCAGTACTTC. Protein: CASRLKREGEQYF.

The chain recombines TRBV4-2 with TRBJ1-1; 7 nucleotides line up with TRBD1. The CDR3 runs to 15 residues. Germline assignment: CDR1 LGHNA and CDR2 YNFKEQ. The V gene end was trimmed by 0 bases and the J gene end by 5 bases; junction bases not matched to a gene: 6. The DNA for the CDR3 is TGTGCCAGCAGCCAAGATCGACAGGGAGAAACTGAAGCTTTCTTT. Amino acid sequence: CASSQDRQGETEAFF.

V and J are TRBV12-3 or TRBV12-4 and TRBJ1-6; 7 bases agree with TRBD1. CDR3 size: 12 residues. V lost 3 bases, J lost 14 bases, and 4 bases stayed unmatched. CDR3 in DNA: TGTGCCAGCAGTTTCCTCCAGGGGGCCCTCCACTTT. It yields the protein CASSFLQGALHF.

This clonotype was recorded a few times. The V and J genes are TRBV12-3 or TRBV12-4 and TRBJ2-3; 9 bases are shared with TRBD2. This CDR3 has 16 amino acids. The V segment lost 2 bases and the J segment 4 bases; nucleotides outside the gene matches: 7. The CDR3: CASSLLAGVGPDTQYF. The CDR3 bases are TGTGCCAGCAGTTTATTAGCGGGAGTCGGGCCAGATACGCAGTATTTT.

The CDR3 spells CATSRSGETAYEQYF. CDR3 nucleotide sequence: TGTGCCACCAGCAGGAGCGGAGAAACCGCCTACGAGCAGTACTTC. This chain uses TRBV15 with TRBJ2-7; the D gene is possibly TRBD2 (5 bases). V lost 3 bases, J lost 2 bases, and 14 bases lay in between. The germline V gene encodes CDR1 LNHNV and CDR2 YYDKDF (reference sequence). The CDR3 spans 15 residues.

The V and J genes are TRBV20-1 and TRBJ2-1; 8 bases line up with TRBD2. CDR1 and CDR2 (germline): DFQATT, SNEGSKA (reference sequence). The V segment lost 6 bases and the J segment 7 bases; nucleotides outside the gene matches: 11. The CDR3 is made up of 14 amino acids. CDR3 residues: CSAIGTSFGNEQFF. In nucleotides, the CDR3 is TGCAGTGCGATAGGGACTAGTTTTGGTAATGAGCAGTTCTTC.

Here the CDR3 reads CASSPPGAGETQYF. CDR3 in DNA: TGTGCCAGCAGCCCCCCCGGGGCCGGGGAGACCCAGTACTTC. This chain joins TRBV6-1 and TRBJ2-5; either TRBD1 or TRBD2 may fit D (5 bases each). Per the germline V gene, CDR1 is MNHNS and CDR2 is SASEGT. The CDR3 spans 14 residues. Trimming removed 6 bases from V and 5 bases from J, with 16 bases in between.

The chain has TRBV27 and TRBJ1-1; TRBD1 matches 8 bases. The CDR3 is 13 residues long. Germline trimming cut 10 bases from V and 5 bases from J; bases unmatched to any gene: 9. Germline V lookup: CDR1 MNHEY, CDR2 SMNVEV (reference sequence). CDR3: CATRQGLGTEAFF. The CDR3 nucleotides read TGTGCCACCAGACAGGGGTTGGGGACTGAAGCTTTCTTT.

This rearrangement joins TRBV6-5 to TRBJ2-7, with 8 bases identical to TRBD1. The germline CDR1 and CDR2 sequences are MNHEY and SVGAGI. The CDR3 runs 13 residues. After removal of 2 bases from V and 3 bases from J, the junction contained 0 bases not matched to a gene. The DNA of the CDR3 is TGTGCCAGCAGTTACGACAGGGGCTACGAGCAGTACTTC. Its protein product is CASSYDRGYEQYF.

This clonotype turned up a few times. The chain employs TRBV5-6 and TRBJ1-2; tentatively, D is TRBD1 (5 bases). The V gene's germline CDR1 is SGHDT and CDR2 YYEEEE. The CDR3 totals 14 residues. V lost 4 bases to trimming and J lost 4 bases, with 14 bases between them. The CDR3 DNA sequence: TGTGCCAGCAGCATTGGGGGACTTCGCTATGGCTACACCTTC. Protein: CASSIGGLRYGYTF.

This clonotype was observed a handful of times. V usage is TRBV27 and J usage is TRBJ1-1; 7 positions match TRBD1. CDR1 is MNHEY and CDR2 is SMNVEV in the germline V gene (reference sequence). The CDR3 extends over 14 amino acids. V shed 6 bases, J shed 3 bases, and the junction held 7 bases outside the gene matches. CDR3 DNA: TGTGCCAGCAGCCTCAGACAGGGACACACTGAAGCTTTCTTT. It is translated as CASSLRQGHTEAFF.

This chain links TRBV5-1 with TRBJ2-5, with 7 nucleotides matching TRBD1. From germline, CDR1 is SGHRS and CDR2 YFSETQ. There are 14 residues in the CDR3. V trimming: 3 bases; J trimming: 3 bases; junction bases outside the gene matches: 5. CDR3 in DNA: TGCGCCAGCAGCTCCTGGACAGGAAAAGAGACCCAGTACTTC. Translated, it gives CASSSWTGKETQYF.

There are many counts of this clonotype. The chain combines TRBV29-1 with TRBJ1-5; TRBD1 matches 11 bases. CDR1 SQVTM and CDR2 ANQGSEA come from the germline V gene. The CDR3 covers 12 residues. The V and J ends lost 7 bases and 6 bases, in that order; junction bases with no gene match: 2. CDR3 sequence (DNA): TGCAGCGCCGGGACAGGGGGTCAGCCCCAGCATTTT. Protein product: CSAGTGGQPQHF.

This chain links TRBV2 with TRBJ1-2; D not resolved. Trimming shortened V by 4 bases and J by 4 bases, and 13 bases separated the two germline ends. Germline CDR1 SNHLY, CDR2 FYNNEI. The CDR3 sequence is 14 residues long. CDR3 bases: TGTGCCAGCAGTGCAGGCCGAGGATTCTATGGCTACACCTTC. Translating gives CASSAGRGFYGYTF.

The rearrangement uses TRBV7-2 and TRBJ2-7, with D possibly matching TRBD2 (5 bases). The germline V and J ends were trimmed by 2 bases and 0 bases, with 11 bases remaining between them. Germline-derived CDR1 and CDR2 are SGHTA and FQGNSA. The CDR3 length is 15 residues. CDR3 in amino acids: CASSLWFTSSYEQYF. The CDR3 DNA reads as TGTGCCAGCAGCTTATGGTTCACTAGCTCCTACGAGCAGTACTTC. Variable domain in full (rest from reference TRBV7-2 and TRBJ2-7): GAGVSQSPSNKVTEKGKDVELRCDPISGHTALYWYRQSLGQGLEFLIYFQGNSAPDKSGLPSDRFSAERTGGSVSTLTIQRTQQEDSAVYLCASSLWFTSSYEQYFGPGTRLTVT.

This clonotype was counted only a few times. The rearrangement joins TRBV5-6 to TRBJ2-5; possible D gene TRBD2, 6 bases. Trimming removed 1 base from V and 7 bases from J, with 17 bases in between. Per the germline V gene, CDR1 is SGHDT and CDR2 is YYEEEE. This CDR3 spans 15 amino acids. The CDR3 reads CASSLLTAAGWTQYF. For the CDR3, the DNA is TGTGCCAGCAGCTTGCTTACGGCGGCGGGATGGACCCAGTACTTC.